This TCR beta chain is drawn from a study of T cells and Merkel cell carcinoma outcomes. Study observations and caveats: Repertoire plus T-cell density reportedly predicted Merkel cell carcinoma outcomes.

With regard to this clone: The target antigen is unknown.

Germline-derived CDR1 and CDR2 are SGHAT and FQNNGV. The CDR3 sequence is 16 residues long. The V gene lost 0 bases and the J gene lost 7 bases, with 18 bases spanning the gap. Clones were sequenced by immunoSEQ multiplex PCR, and TCRdb holds only the in-frame ones, with some missing. The repertoire holds approximately 6,400 clones, roughly 75% seen once, with around an eighth in the top ten. The sample consisted of tumor tissue from Merkel cell carcinoma. The sequence derives from a human donor with Merkel cell carcinoma. Some clones in this sample may be carry-over from other donors' samples. This rearrangement joins TRBV11-2 to TRBJ2-5; perhaps TRBD1 as D (6 bases). CDR3 bases: TGTGCCAGCAGCTTAGAGGGGGCGCTCAAACCCTTGACCCAGTACTTC. Encoded protein: CASSLEGALKPLTQYF.